The 24 T cell receptor beta chains below all came from one sample that was sequenced in a study of cytomegalovirus exposure and HLA in healthy donors. Libraries were prepared by immunoSEQ multiplex PCR; TCRdb keeps only in-frame clonotypes and omits some of them. The sample has more than 55,000 clones, 94% seen once. The sample was PBMCs. The receptors derive from a woman younger than 30 in good health and CMV-seronegative.

V and J are TRBV4-1 and TRBJ1-4; TRBD1 matches at 8 bases. The CDR3 length is 15 residues. V shed 8 bases, J shed 2 bases, and the junction held 7 bases outside the gene matches. Germline V gene sequence: CDR1 MGHRA, CDR2 YSYEKL. The DNA for the CDR3 is TGCGCCAGCGCACGACAGGGGAGCACTAATGAAAAACTGTTTTTT. Amino acid sequence: CASARQGSTNEKLFF.

V is TRBV7-9 and J is TRBJ1-1; D not resolved. Germline assignment: CDR1 SEHNR and CDR2 FQNEAQ (reference sequence). This CDR3 region has 12 residues. Trimming took 4 bases from V and 7 from J, leaving 10 bases between them. DNA for the CDR3: TGTGCCAGCAGCTCCCTCCTTTTTGAAGCTTTCTTT. Amino acid sequence: CASSSLLFEAFF.

The rearrangement joins TRBV7-2 to TRBJ2-1, with 9 bases aligning to TRBD1. V shed 4 bases, J shed 7 bases, and the junction held 2 bases outside the gene matches. Germline loops: CDR1 SGHTA, CDR2 FQGNSA. The CDR3 runs to 13 residues. Written as DNA, the CDR3 is TGTGCCAGCAGCTCGACAGGGGGGAATGAGCAGTTCTTC. Translation gives CASSSTGGNEQFF.

The chain links TRBV2 to TRBJ2-1, with 8 bases fitting TRBD2. V trimming: 8 bases; J trimming: 6 bases; junction bases outside the gene matches: 15. This CDR3 is built from 16 residues. From germline, CDR1 is SNHLY and CDR2 FYNNEI. The CDR3 DNA follows: TGTGCCAGCTCCAGAAGTGGGACTAGTATGCCCAATGAGCAGTTCTTC. This gives the protein CASSRSGTSMPNEQFF.

The chain couples TRBV28 to TRBJ1-5, with D perhaps TRBD1 (6 bases). The CDR3 has 15 residues. V was trimmed by 7 bases and J by 9 bases, leaving 22 bases between them. Germline V gene sequence: CDR1 MDHEN, CDR2 SYDVKM. The CDR3 region is CASTLSGGTGPPQHF. CDR3 in DNA: TGTGCCAGCACCCTTTCTGGGGGCACTGGACCGCCCCAGCATTTT. Filled out from reference TRBV28 and TRBJ1-5, the complete variable domain reads DVKVTQSSRYLVKRTGEKVFLECVQDMDHENMFWYRQDPGLGLRLIYFSYDVKMKEKGDIPEGYSVSREKKERFSLILESASTNQTSMYLCASTLSGGTGPPQHFGDGTRLSIL.

V and J are TRBV28 and TRBJ2-7, with D tentatively TRBD1 (6 bases). In germline, CDR1 is MDHEN, CDR2 SYDVKM. Trimming left V 7 bases short and J 0 bases short, with 19 bases between. CDR3 size: 16 residues. The CDR3 DNA is TGTGCCAGCAAACCCGGACCCAGGGGCCGCTCCTACGAGCAGTACTTC. Its translation: CASKPGPRGRSYEQYF.

This clone has just one count. The chain carries TRBV6-5 and TRBJ1-6, with D hard to call. Trimming took off 7 bases at V and 3 bases at J, with 10 bases between the two ends. Germline-derived CDR1 and CDR2 are MNHEY and SVGAGI. The CDR3 totals 14 residues. The CDR3 sequence is CASTVGGYNSPLHF. CDR3 nucleotide sequence: TGTGCCAGCACAGTTGGAGGCTATAATTCACCCCTCCACTTT.

In its sample, this clone was seen a few times. The gene calls are TRBV19 and TRBJ1-5, with D uncertain. The germline V gene has CDR1 LNHDA and CDR2 SQIVND (reference sequence). This CDR3 has 14 amino acids. The V end was cut by 3 bases, the J end by 2 bases, with 8 bases between. DNA of the CDR3: TGTGCCAGTAGTATGGGCCCAGGCAATCAGCCCCAGCATTTT. It is translated as CASSMGPGNQPQHF.

The table lists this clone with a count of one. J is TRBJ2-7 and V is TRBV27; D remains ambiguous. V lost 2 bases to trimming and J lost 0 bases, with 8 bases between them. The CDR3 is made up of 14 amino acids. Germline V gene sequence: CDR1 MNHEY, CDR2 SMNVEV (reference sequence). Written as DNA, the CDR3 is TGTGCCAGCAGTTTAGGGCTCAGCTCCTACGAGCAGTACTTC. The encoded protein is CASSLGLSSYEQYF.

The J gene is TRBJ1-1, the V gene TRBV6-5, with a tentative D call TRBD1 (5 bases). Trimming removed 6 bases at V and 1 base at J, with 12 bases between. CDR1 MNHEY and CDR2 SVGAGI come from the germline V gene. CDR3 size: 14 residues. CDR3 DNA: TGTGCCAGCAGCTTCGGGACTGCGAACACTGAAGCTTTCTTT. It specifies CASSFGTANTEAFF.

This rearrangement joins TRBV10-3 to TRBJ2-2; no definite D call. V was shortened by 3 bases and J by 4 bases, with 9 bases between the two germline ends. Germline CDR1 ENHRY, CDR2 SYGVKD. The CDR3 loop spans 14 amino acids. The CDR3 spells CAISDGMSTGELFF. DNA of the CDR3: TGTGCCATCAGTGATGGCATGTCCACCGGGGAGCTGTTTTTT.

This sequence joins TRBV29-1 and TRBJ2-1, with 14 bases fitting TRBD2. Germline V CDR1 and CDR2: SQVTM, ANQGSEA. V shed 4 bases and J 5 bases; nucleotides not matched to a gene: 7. This CDR3 comprises 16 residues. CDR3 residues: CSVAGLAGADHNEQFF. Written as DNA, the CDR3 is TGCAGCGTTGCGGGACTAGCGGGGGCCGACCACAATGAGCAGTTCTTC.

The genes are TRBV11-2 and TRBJ2-2; 9 bases fit TRBD1. Per germline, CDR1 SGHAT and CDR2 FQNNGV. The trim removed 5 bases at V and 4 bases at J, leaving 11 bases unmatched. The CDR3 spans 17 residues. The DNA for the CDR3 is TGTGCCAGCAGCCGCACGGGGACAGGGATGGGCACCGGGGAGCTGTTTTTT. Translation gives CASSRTGTGMGTGELFF.

Concerning this clone itself: An end of the junction does not agree with germline; a read error may underlie this. The V gene is TRBV7-7, the J gene TRBJ1-6, with TRBD1 identical over 7 bases. Germline V gene sequence: CDR1 SSHAT, CDR2 FNYEAQ (reference sequence). The CDR3 covers 13 residues. The CDR3 region has the DNA TGTGCTAGCAGCTTAGACAGGGCTTCACCCCTCCACTTT. It specifies CASSLDRASPLHF.

This chain joins TRBV7-2 and TRBJ1-2; D is uncertain. Germline V gene data show CDR1 as SGHTA and CDR2 as FQGNSA. V was shortened by 8 bases and J by 2 bases, with 6 bases between the two germline ends. This CDR3 has 11 amino acids. The CDR3 is CASRLNYGYTF. CDR3 bases: TGTGCCAGCCGTCTCAACTATGGCTACACCTTC. Variable domain in full (rest from reference TRBV7-2 and TRBJ1-2): GAGVSQSPSNKVTEKGKDVELRCDPISGHTALYWYRQSLGQGLEFLIYFQGNSAPDKSGLPSDRFSAERTGGSVSTLTIQRTQQEDSAVYLCASRLNYGYTFGSGTRLTVV.

The chain uses TRBV6-4 and TRBJ1-6; 10 bases map to TRBD1. V was clipped by 6 bases and J by 4 bases; unmatched bases: 3. The CDR3 is made up of 15 amino acids. CDR1 MRHNA and CDR2 SNTAGT come from the germline V gene. The CDR3, as DNA: TGTGCCAGCAGGCAGGACAGGGGGTATAATTCACCCCTCCACTTT. Translation gives CASRQDRGYNSPLHF.

In nucleotides, the CDR3 is TGTGCCAGTAGGTCACACCAGTCAGGGCAAACCCAGTACTTC. This gives the protein CASRSHQSGQTQYF. The V gene is TRBV19, the J gene TRBJ2-5; maybe TRBD1 (5 bases). V dropped 6 bases and J dropped 8 bases, with 19 bases sitting between them. The CDR3 length is 14 residues. Germline CDR1 and CDR2: LNHDA and SQIVND (reference sequence). Filled out from reference TRBV19 and TRBJ2-5, the complete variable domain reads DGGITQSPKYLFRKEGQNVTLSCEQNLNHDAMYWYRQDPGQGLRLIYYSQIVNDFQKGDIAEGYSVSREKKESFPLTVTSAQKNPTAFYLCASRSHQSGQTQYFGPGTRLLVL.

The chain recombines TRBV6-5 with TRBJ1-6; 9 bases fit TRBD1. Germline V CDR1 and CDR2: MNHEY, SVGAGI. Unmatched junction bases numbered 6, after V lost 0 bases and J lost 9 bases. This CDR3 spans 16 amino acids. CDR3 region: CASSYSGTGSGSPLHF. The CDR3 DNA is TGTGCCAGCAGTTACTCTGGGACAGGGAGCGGTTCACCCCTCCACTTT.

The chain uses TRBV13 and TRBJ1-2; D gene unclear. Germline V gene sequence: CDR1 PRHDT, CDR2 FYEKMQ (reference sequence). Between the trimmed V and J ends, which lost 4 bases and 0 bases, there was a span of 6 bases. CDR3 size: 13 residues. The CDR3 reads CASSSVANYGYTF. In DNA, the CDR3 is TGTGCCAGCAGCTCGGTGGCTAACTATGGCTACACCTTC.

This chain links TRBV7-2 with TRBJ1-6; possibly TRBD1 for D (5 bases). Germline lookup yields CDR1 SGHTA and CDR2 FQGNSA. The ends were cut back, 5 bases at V and 9 bases at J, with 20 bases in the middle. The CDR3 is 16 residues long. CDR3 bases: TGTGCCAGCAGCCAAGGGAGGGGCAGGGTAGGTTCACCCCTCCACTTT. Protein product: CASSQGRGRVGSPLHF.

This clone was seen just once. The rearrangement links TRBV5-4 to TRBJ1-6; TRBD1 might be the D (6 bases). CDR1 and CDR2 from the germline V gene are SGHNT and YYREEE (reference sequence). The CDR3 runs 14 residues. Between the trimmed V and J ends, which lost 6 bases and 5 bases, there was a span of 12 bases. The CDR3 reads CASTQQGHNSPLHF. The CDR3 DNA reads as TGTGCCAGCACCCAACAGGGCCATAATTCACCCCTCCACTTT.

This chain connects TRBV6-5 to TRBJ1-1, with D possibly matching TRBD1 (6 bases). Germline lookup yields CDR1 MNHEY and CDR2 SVGAGI. The CDR3 has 15 amino acids. Trimming shortened V by 4 bases and J by 1 base, and 13 bases separated the two germline ends. CDR3 loop: CASSSLLTGNTEAFF. The CDR3, as DNA: TGTGCCAGCAGTTCTCTTCTGACAGGGAACACTGAAGCTTTCTTT.

The chain joins TRBV19 to TRBJ2-2, with D tentatively TRBD1 (6 bases). V was clipped by 5 bases and J by 0 bases, with 10 bases between them. The CDR3 loop spans 15 amino acids. Germline CDR1 is LNHDA and CDR2 is SQIVND (reference sequence). The CDR3 loop is CASSLTGSNTGELFF. For the CDR3, the DNA is TGTGCCAGTAGTCTGACAGGTTCGAACACCGGGGAGCTGTTTTTT.

This chain uses TRBV18 with TRBJ1-1, with D hard to call. Germline V gene lookup returns CDR1 KGHSH and CDR2 LQKENI. The CDR3 runs to 13 residues. The germline V and J ends were trimmed by 6 bases and 4 bases, with 12 bases remaining between them. In DNA, the CDR3 is TGTGCCAGCTCCCCCCCTATGATCACTGAAGCTTTCTTT. Its translation: CASSPPMITEAFF.